The sample holds a few counts of the clone carrying this TCR beta chain. What it binds is unknown. The data originate from a study of identical twins. Overall study findings and caveats: Conclusions came from cross-sectional statistical analysis, not from following the same donors.

TCRdb re-derived calls from the 5' RACE reads in MiXCR, one entry per CDR3 protein. The data hold about 220,000 distinct CDR3 sequences, with under 8.5% observed a single time. Trimming removed 4 bases from V and 1 base from J, with 10 bases in between. Germline assignment: CDR1 MNHEY and CDR2 SMNVEV (reference sequence). The CDR3 loop spans 14 amino acids. This sample was shared with a second study, whose subject was T cells expressing NK-cell markers. From that report: It was sorted CD3+CD56+NKG2C+, CD3+CD56+NKG2C- and CD3+CD56-NKG2C+ T cells that supplied the TCR beta repertoires. The CD3+CD56-NKG2C+ fraction of a handful of donors was also led by these clonotypes.

The sample comprised CD8+ T cells sorted from blood. This clonotype originated in a woman aged 18-29 years in good health. This sequence joins TRBV27 and TRBJ1-1; D perhaps matches TRBD1 (5 bases). This CDR3 reads CASSSGGGNTEAFF. The CDR3 DNA sequence: TGTGCCAGCAGTTCGGGGGGGGGGAACACTGAAGCTTTCTTT.